This T cell receptor (beta chain) emerged from a study of T cells in Graves' hyperthyroidism and ophthalmopathy (dated by TCRdb to about 2019). General notes on the study: To identify distinguishing TCR V-J signatures, a discovery cohort of around 98 patients was used, comprising some 45 with Graves' ophthalmopathy and under 60 with stable Graves' hyperthyroidism. The approximately 100 discovery patients were divided at random into training and test sets in a 7:3 ratio. After blood sampling, hyperthyroidism patients were treated with methimazole at a starting dose of 30 mg daily, and ophthalmopathy patients were treated with high-dose intravenous methylprednisolone. In several Graves' hyperthyroidism patients, the study also compared T-cell repertoires from thyroid tissue with T-cell repertoires from blood. The paper describes TCR Vbeta CDR3 sequencing of around 130 peripheral blood samples, made up of approximately 40 ophthalmopathy patients, over 70 hyperthyroidism patients and some 17 progressor patients. Whether ophthalmopathy could be predicted prospectively was tested in an independent validation cohort made up of under 20 hyperthyroidism patients plus 17 patients who later progressed to ophthalmopathy.

What the work shows at the level of the full study, not this receptor alone: A 13 V-J signature model separated ophthalmopathy from stable hyperthyroidism, with nearly 90% sensitivity and just under 84% specificity in cross-validation and 80%/75% in testing. During validation, the model predicted progression to ophthalmopathy a median of approximately 6 months ahead of onset, with almost 71% sensitivity and less than 85% specificity. Sample size was not statistically predetermined, and blinding of investigators to group allocation was not performed. Most expanded thyroid clonotypes (frequency above 0.001) were also found in blood, which suggests that blood repertoires may mirror thyroid immune responses.

V loses 8 bases at its end and J loses 7 bases; junction bases beyond the gene matches: 21. CDR1 and CDR2 are drawn from the germline V gene: SGHVS, FNYEAQ. Spanning cysteine to phenylalanine, the CDR3 consists of 18 amino acids. The retained sequence is limited to the CDR3, 54 bases, with the frame set at the first base. The TCR beta CDR3 regions were amplified from the RNA transcripts. The first round of RT-PCR for the TCR CDR3 was performed with the HTBI primer set and the Qiagen OneStep RT-PCR kit. Libraries were constructed in a second round of multiplex PCR, after which size selection and purification were carried out. Paired-end sequencing of the libraries was performed with 100 bp reads on an Illumina HiSeq2000. From the authors' description of their analysis: SOAPnuke was used to process the raw data, removing reads that contained adapters or uncalled bases, had a mean Phred below 15, or lacked an exact match to the constant primer or identifier. COPE v1.2.5 was used to merge high-quality paired reads, and clonotypes were defined as unique nucleotide sequences. MiTCR v1.1 was used to align clonotypes to the IMGT TRBV, TRBD and TRBJ reference segments. Only V-J combinations with frequency above 0.0001, covering approximately 99% of repertoires, were analysed. A TCS score was defined as the ratio between F50 (clonal expansion) and ExV (chaos), using BLOSUM62-based TCRdist between CDR3 peptides within each V-J. Welch's t-statistics and random forest reduced some 510 V-J features to 10 to 15, which were used in a naive Bayes classifier (R e1071). The Morisita-Horn index was used to measure how similar the thyroid and blood repertoires were. TCRdb applied fastp at Q25 and MiXCR to the public reads, then kept only in-frame beta chains. For every CDR3 protein sequence, its rows merge into one entry that carries the most common genes and DNA. The V and J calls come from TCRdb's annotation, not from the publication. The sample profile shows almost 600,000 distinct CDR3 sequences; 35% to 55% of them were found once. Of the sample, around 7.7% falls within the top ten clones.

This clonotype showed up many times. No cognate antigen has been identified for it. One base away there is no much larger clone; base qualities are not given. Stable Graves' hyperthyroidism was defined as the absence of progression to ophthalmopathy over 18 months of follow-up. Hyperthyroidism patients were aged 18 to 65 years and newly diagnosed, with disease duration of less than 2 months. The study excluded patients with uncontrolled infections, other autoimmune diseases, pregnancy or lactation. Clinical symptoms, serum thyroxine and TRAb, thyroid ultrasound, and orbital computed tomography formed the basis for the diagnoses. Total RNA was extracted with Trizol reagent, and quality was checked on an Agilent 2100 Bioanalyzer.

Recombination linked TRBV7-6 to TRBJ2-2; 8 of the junction bases match TRBD1. This receptor was taken from a woman aged 18-30 years with Graves' hyperthyroidism. The source material was peripheral blood or thyroid tissue (not recorded which). CDR3 reads: CASRPLGTGSLGRGELFF. The DNA is TGTGCCAGCCGGCCCTTGGGGACAGGCTCCCTAGGTCGCGGGGAGCTGTTTTTT.